What follows are 21 T cell receptor beta chains derived from one specimen sequenced in a study of cytomegalovirus exposure and HLA in healthy donors. PCR was performed using 60 Vbeta and 13 Jbeta primers. The protocol was immunoSEQ multiplex PCR, while the TCRdb copy is restricted to in-frame clones and leaves out a portion. This table holds roughly 120,000 clones, roughly 60% found once. The material sequenced was PBMCs. The receptors were sampled from a middle-aged man in good health and CMV-seropositive.

This clone has just a few counts. The V and J genes are TRBV27 and TRBJ2-7, with TRBD2 as a possible D gene (6 bases). Trimming stripped 2 bases from V and 2 bases from J, with 7 bases between. The CDR3 consists of 13 residues. Germline V gene lookup returns CDR1 MNHEY and CDR2 SMNVEV (reference sequence). Here the CDR3 DNA reads TGTGCCAGCAGTTTAACGGGGGCCTACGAGCAGTACTTC. The encoded protein is CASSLTGAYEQYF.

CDR3 amino acids: CASSQGHEAFF. CDR3 bases: TGTGCCAGCAGTCAGGGGCATGAAGCTTTCTTT. The chain carries TRBV6-5 and TRBJ1-1, with a possible D match to TRBD1 (6 bases). Germline V gene lookup returns CDR1 MNHEY and CDR2 SVGAGI. There are 11 residues in the CDR3. V lost 5 bases to trimming and J lost 7 bases, with 8 bases between them.

The gene calls are TRBV5-1 and TRBJ2-7, with 7 bases aligning to TRBD1. The CDR3 spans 14 residues. The germline CDR1 and CDR2 sequences are SGHRS and YFSETQ. The junction had 5 bases not matched to a gene; V was cut back by 4 bases and J by 1 base. The CDR3: CASSETGHSYEQYF. In DNA, the CDR3 is TGCGCCAGCAGCGAGACAGGGCATTCCTACGAGCAGTACTTC.

The CDR3 DNA sequence: TGTGCCAGCAGCCCCCAGGGCGGAGGCTACACCTTC. Translation: CASSPQGGGYTF. The rearrangement joins TRBV5-4 to TRBJ1-2; possibly TRBD1 for D (5 bases). Trimming took off 4 bases at V and 8 bases at J, with 12 bases between the two ends. Looked up from germline, CDR1 is SGHNT and CDR2 is YYREEE (reference sequence). The length of the CDR3 is 12 residues.

The chain recombines TRBV10-1 with TRBJ2-5; maybe TRBD1 (5 bases). Germline V gene lookup returns CDR1 WNHNN and CDR2 SYGVQD (reference sequence). Trimming removed 3 bases from V and 5 bases from J, with 13 bases in between. The CDR3 is 14 amino acids. This CDR3 is CASSDLVGRETQYF. The CDR3 DNA sequence: TGCGCCAGCAGTGATTTGGTGGGGCGGGAGACCCAGTACTTC.

This clone was counted at least ten times. CDR3 in amino acids: CASSHSRTGLSYEQYF. CDR3 in DNA: TGCGCCAGCAGCCACTCCAGGACAGGGCTGTCCTACGAGCAGTACTTC. This sequence joins TRBV4-1 and TRBJ2-7, with 8 positions matching TRBD1. The CDR3 length is 16 residues. Germline assignment: CDR1 MGHRA and CDR2 YSYEKL. V lost 3 bases, J lost 1 base, and 8 bases stayed unmatched.

DNA of the CDR3: TGTGCCTGGAGTGTACTTAGCAATCAGCCCCAGCATTTT. This gives the protein CAWSVLSNQPQHF. This chain joins TRBV30 and TRBJ1-5; no clear D gene. In germline, CDR1 is GTSNPN, CDR2 SVGIG (reference sequence). The germline V and J ends were trimmed by 0 bases and 0 bases, with 3 bases remaining between them. The CDR3 has 13 residues.

This chain uses TRBV19 with TRBJ2-7; 11 positions agree with TRBD1. The CDR3 contains 14 residues. With V trimmed by 7 bases and J by 6 bases, 8 bases remained unmatched. The germline V gene encodes CDR1 LNHDA and CDR2 SQIVND (reference sequence). The CDR3 spells CASTNRDRGGEQYF. CDR3 DNA: TGTGCCAGTACCAATCGGGACAGGGGGGGCGAGCAGTACTTC.

Notes on this clone: This sample includes further DNA sequences coding for the same CDR3. The CDR3: CASSYVGGYEQYF. The CDR3 DNA reads as TGTGCCAGCAGTTACGTAGGGGGCTACGAGCAGTACTTC. This rearrangement joins TRBV6-5 to TRBJ2-7; TRBD1 might be the D (6 bases). Trimming stripped 2 bases from V and 3 bases from J, with 8 bases between. Germline assignment: CDR1 MNHEY and CDR2 SVGAGI. The length of the CDR3 is 13 residues.

The genes are TRBV19 and TRBJ1-5; 11 nucleotides line up with TRBD1. CDR1 and CDR2 from the germline V gene are LNHDA and SQIVND (reference sequence). After removal of 7 bases from V and 5 bases from J, the junction contained 7 bases not matched to a gene. The CDR3 is made up of 15 amino acids. The CDR3 sequence: CASMSLDRGHQPQHF. CDR3 DNA sequence: TGTGCCAGTATGTCGCTGGACAGGGGGCATCAGCCCCAGCATTTT.

The chain links TRBV2 to TRBJ2-7, with D tentatively TRBD2 (6 bases). Trimming left V 11 bases short and J 4 bases short, with 15 bases between. The length of the CDR3 is 12 residues. The V gene's germline CDR1 is SNHLY and CDR2 FYNNEI. CDR3 amino acids: CAGGGLSYEQYF. In DNA form, the CDR3 reads TGTGCCGGCGGAGGACTATCTTACGAGCAGTACTTC.

This clone was seen a handful of times. The chain uses TRBV4-1 and TRBJ1-1; 9 bases line up with TRBD1. J was trimmed by 6 bases and V by 4 bases; bases with no gene match: 6. This CDR3 is 14 amino acids long. The germline CDR1 and CDR2 sequences are MGHRA and YSYEKL. CDR3 protein: CASSRTGGRPEAFF. In DNA form, the CDR3 reads TGCGCCAGCAGCCGAACAGGGGGCCGGCCTGAAGCTTTCTTT.

The rearrangement uses TRBV6-5 and TRBJ2-7; D might be TRBD2 (6 bases). V gave up 8 bases and J gave up 2 bases, with 16 bases separating them. Per the germline V gene, CDR1 is MNHEY and CDR2 is SVGAGI. This CDR3 has 14 residues. The DNA of the CDR3 is TGTGCCAGCTGGCCGGGCGGGGCCCCCTACGAGCAGTACTTC. This translates into CASWPGGAPYEQYF.

The chain recombines TRBV6-6 with TRBJ1-2, with 9 bases lining up with TRBD1. The CDR3 is made up of 12 amino acids. Germline V gene data show CDR1 as MNHNY and CDR2 as SVGAGI (reference sequence). The J segment lost 7 bases and the V segment lost 6 bases, leaving 3 bases of the junction unmatched. The CDR3 sequence: CASSTGGGGYTF. The CDR3 coding sequence is TGTGCCAGCAGCACAGGGGGCGGTGGCTACACCTTC.

V and J are TRBV11-3 and TRBJ1-2, with D possibly matching TRBD1 (6 bases). Looked up from germline, CDR1 is SGHNT and CDR2 is YENEEA. V was trimmed by 4 bases and J by 6 bases, leaving 12 bases between them. CDR3 length: 13 residues. The CDR3 here is CASSSGDSDGYTF. CDR3 nucleotide sequence: TGTGCCAGCAGCTCAGGGGATTCGGATGGCTACACCTTC.

The rearrangement links TRBV11-2 to TRBJ1-1, with D perhaps TRBD1 (5 bases). The germline V gene has CDR1 SGHAT and CDR2 FQNNGV. V was clipped by 0 bases and J by 5 bases, with 10 bases between them. CDR3 length: 14 residues. CDR3 in DNA: TGTGCCAGCAGCTTAGACCGGACATATACTGAAGCTTTCTTT. Amino acid sequence: CASSLDRTYTEAFF. The whole variable domain, remainder taken from reference TRBV11-2 and TRBJ1-1, is EAGVAQSPRYKIIEKRQSVAFWCNPISGHATLYWYQQILGQGPKLLIQFQNNGVVDDSQLPKDRFSAERLKGVDSTLKIQPAKLEDSAVYLCASSLDRTYTEAFFGQGTRLTVV.

This clone has more than one count but fewer than ten. In DNA, the CDR3 is TGTGCCAGCAGTTTCATCCGACAGGCAGGGCGGCCTGGCTACACCTTC. Translating gives CASSFIRQAGRPGYTF. V and J are TRBV28 and TRBJ1-2, with D possibly matching TRBD1 (6 bases). Germline-derived CDR1 and CDR2 are MDHEN and SYDVKM. Trimming pared 3 bases from V and 7 bases from J, leaving 21 bases between. This CDR3 is 16 amino acids long.

The rearrangement links TRBV7-9 to TRBJ2-5; TRBD2 aligns across 13 bases. The germline V gene has CDR1 SEHNR and CDR2 FQNEAQ (reference sequence). The CDR3 totals 16 residues. V shed 5 bases, J shed 0 bases, and the junction held 3 bases outside the gene matches. The DNA of the CDR3 is TGTGCCAGCAGCCAGACTAGCGGGGGGTACCAAGAGACCCAGTACTTC. Translating gives CASSQTSGGYQETQYF. Full variable domain (rest looked up from reference TRBV7-9 and TRBJ2-5): DTGVSQNPRHKITKRGQNVTFRCDPISEHNRLYWYRQTLGQGPEFLTYFQNEAQLEKSRLLSDRFSAERPKGSFSTLEIQRTEQGDSAMYLCASSQTSGGYQETQYFGPGTRLLVL.

V gene TRBV4-1 combines with J gene TRBJ2-3; D ambiguous. The CDR3 totals 14 residues. Germline V gene data show CDR1 as MGHRA and CDR2 as YSYEKL. V gave up 1 base and J gave up 2 bases, with 7 bases separating them. The CDR3 spells CASSQGSLTDTQYF. DNA of the CDR3: TGCGCCAGCAGCCAAGGTTCCCTCACAGATACGCAGTATTTT.

The chain combines TRBV7-9 with TRBJ2-7; no reliable D call. CDR1 and CDR2 (germline): SEHNR, FQNEAQ (reference sequence). CDR3 length: 11 residues. Trimming cost V 5 bases and J 2 bases, with 4 bases left between them. The CDR3 loop is CASSHAYEQYF. Here the CDR3 DNA reads TGTGCCAGCAGCCATGCCTACGAGCAGTACTTC.

The chain is built from TRBV11-3 and TRBJ2-7; 8 bases line up with TRBD1. Germline V lookup: CDR1 SGHNT, CDR2 YENEEA. This CDR3 has 15 residues. The J segment lost 5 bases and the V segment lost 0 bases, leaving 6 bases of the junction unmatched. CDR3 DNA sequence: TGTGCCAGCAGCTTAGAAAACAGGGGGATGGACGAGCAGTACTTC. This encodes CASSLENRGMDEQYF.